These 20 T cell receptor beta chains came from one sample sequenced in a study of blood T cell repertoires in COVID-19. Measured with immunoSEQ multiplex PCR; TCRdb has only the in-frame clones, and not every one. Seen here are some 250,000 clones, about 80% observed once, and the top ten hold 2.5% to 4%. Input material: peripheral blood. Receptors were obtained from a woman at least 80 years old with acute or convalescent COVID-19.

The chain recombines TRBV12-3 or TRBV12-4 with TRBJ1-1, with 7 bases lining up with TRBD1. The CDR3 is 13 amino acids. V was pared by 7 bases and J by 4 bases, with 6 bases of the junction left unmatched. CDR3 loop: CASTSTGVTEAFF. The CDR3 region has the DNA TGTGCCAGCACCTCTACAGGGGTCACTGAAGCTTTCTTT.

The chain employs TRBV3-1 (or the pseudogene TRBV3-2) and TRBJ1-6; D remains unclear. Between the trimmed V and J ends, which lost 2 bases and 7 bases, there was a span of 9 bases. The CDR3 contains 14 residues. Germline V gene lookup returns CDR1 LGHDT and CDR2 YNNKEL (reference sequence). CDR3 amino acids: CASSQSGSNSPLHF. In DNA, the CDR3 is TGTGCCAGCAGCCAATCGGGGAGCAATTCACCCCTCCACTTT.

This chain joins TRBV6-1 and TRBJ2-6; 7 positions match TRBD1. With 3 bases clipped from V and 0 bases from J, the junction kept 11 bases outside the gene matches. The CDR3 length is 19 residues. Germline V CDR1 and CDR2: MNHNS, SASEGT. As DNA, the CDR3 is TGTGCCAGCAGTGAGATGGTCACAGGGGCCCGCTCTGGGGCCAACGTCCTGACTTTC. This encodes CASSEMVTGARSGANVLTF.

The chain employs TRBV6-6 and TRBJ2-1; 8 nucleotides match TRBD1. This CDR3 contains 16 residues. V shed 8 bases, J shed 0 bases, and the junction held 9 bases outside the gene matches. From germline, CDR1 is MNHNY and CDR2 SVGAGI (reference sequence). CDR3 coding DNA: TGTGCCAGCGGTACAGCACAGGGGGTCTCCTACAATGAGCAGTTCTTC. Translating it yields CASGTAQGVSYNEQFF.

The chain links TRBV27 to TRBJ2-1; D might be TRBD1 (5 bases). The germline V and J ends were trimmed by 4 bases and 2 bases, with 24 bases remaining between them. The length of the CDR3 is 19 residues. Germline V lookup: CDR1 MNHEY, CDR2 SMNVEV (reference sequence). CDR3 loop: CASSSNPPQVLGAYNEQFF. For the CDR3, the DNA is TGTGCCAGCAGTTCGAACCCACCACAGGTTCTAGGGGCCTACAATGAGCAGTTCTTC.

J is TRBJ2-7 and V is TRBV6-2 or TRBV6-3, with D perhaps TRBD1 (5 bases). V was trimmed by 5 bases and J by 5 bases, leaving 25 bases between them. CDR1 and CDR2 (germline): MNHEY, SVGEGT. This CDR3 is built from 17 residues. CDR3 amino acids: CASSSPLRAGLTNEQYF. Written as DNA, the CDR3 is TGTGCCAGCAGTAGCCCTCTCAGGGCAGGGTTAACTAACGAGCAGTACTTC.

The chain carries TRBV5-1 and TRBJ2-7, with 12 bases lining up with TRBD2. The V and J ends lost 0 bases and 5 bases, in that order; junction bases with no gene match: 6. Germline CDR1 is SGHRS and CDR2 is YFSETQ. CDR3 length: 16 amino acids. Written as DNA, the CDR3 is TGCGCCAGCAGCTTGGCGCTAGCGGGAGGGCCTGACGAGCAGTACTTC. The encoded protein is CASSLALAGGPDEQYF.

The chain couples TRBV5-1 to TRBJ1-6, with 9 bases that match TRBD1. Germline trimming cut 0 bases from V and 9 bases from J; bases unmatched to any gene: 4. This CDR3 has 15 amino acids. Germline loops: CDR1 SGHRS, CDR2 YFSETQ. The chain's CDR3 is CASSLDRGPSSPLHF. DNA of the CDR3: TGCGCCAGCAGCTTGGACAGGGGGCCTAGTTCACCCCTCCACTTT.

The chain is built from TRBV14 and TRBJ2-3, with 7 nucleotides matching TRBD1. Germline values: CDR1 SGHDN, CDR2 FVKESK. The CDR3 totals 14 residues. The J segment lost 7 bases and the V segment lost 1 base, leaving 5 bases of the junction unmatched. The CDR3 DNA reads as TGTGCCAGCAGCCAAGCATCCAGGGGGAATACGCAGTATTTT. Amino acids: CASSQASRGNTQYF. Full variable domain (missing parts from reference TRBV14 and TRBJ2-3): EAGVTQFPSHSVIEKGQTVTLRCDPISGHDNLYWYRRVMGKEIKFLLHFVKESKQDESGMPNNRFLAERTGGTYSTLKVQPAELEDSGVYFCASSQASRGNTQYFGPGTRLTVL.

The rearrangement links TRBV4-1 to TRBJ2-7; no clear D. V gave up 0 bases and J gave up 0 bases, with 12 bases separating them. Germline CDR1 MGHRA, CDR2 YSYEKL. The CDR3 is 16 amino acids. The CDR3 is CASSQDPHIYSYEQYF. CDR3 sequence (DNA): TGCGCCAGCAGCCAAGACCCGCATATCTACTCCTACGAGCAGTACTTC.

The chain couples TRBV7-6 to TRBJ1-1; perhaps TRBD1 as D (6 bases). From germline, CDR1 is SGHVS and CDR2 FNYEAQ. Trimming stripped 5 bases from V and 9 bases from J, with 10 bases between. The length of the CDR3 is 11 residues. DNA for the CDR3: TGTGCCAGCAGCAAACAGGGTCAAGCTTTCTTT. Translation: CASSKQGQAFF.

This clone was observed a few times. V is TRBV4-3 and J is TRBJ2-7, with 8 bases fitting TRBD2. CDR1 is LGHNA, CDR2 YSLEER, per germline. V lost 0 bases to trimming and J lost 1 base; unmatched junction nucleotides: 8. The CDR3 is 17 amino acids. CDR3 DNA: TGCGCCAGCAGCCAAGATTTCGGGGGGGCCGGGTCCTACGAGCAGTACTTC. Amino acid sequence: CASSQDFGGAGSYEQYF.

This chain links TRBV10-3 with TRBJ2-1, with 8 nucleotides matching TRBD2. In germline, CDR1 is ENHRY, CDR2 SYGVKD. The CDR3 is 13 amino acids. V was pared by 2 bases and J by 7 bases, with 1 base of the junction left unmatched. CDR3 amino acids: CAISEGGRNEQFF. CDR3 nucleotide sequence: TGTGCCATCAGTGAGGGCGGGAGGAATGAGCAGTTCTTC.

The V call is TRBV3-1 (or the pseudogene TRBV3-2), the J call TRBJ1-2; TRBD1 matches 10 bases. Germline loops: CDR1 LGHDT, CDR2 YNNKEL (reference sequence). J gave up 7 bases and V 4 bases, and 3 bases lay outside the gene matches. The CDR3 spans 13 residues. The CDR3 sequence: CASSRQGAAGYTF. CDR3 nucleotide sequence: TGTGCCAGCAGCCGACAGGGGGCGGCTGGCTACACCTTC.

Here the CDR3 reads CASSSSGQETQYF. As DNA, the CDR3 is TGTGCCAGCAGCTCTTCGGGGCAAGAGACCCAGTACTTC. The chain employs TRBV11-3 and TRBJ2-5; D perhaps matches TRBD2 (5 bases). Trimming took 4 bases from V and 2 from J, leaving 8 bases between them. CDR1 SGHNT and CDR2 YENEEA come from the germline V gene. The CDR3 consists of 13 residues.

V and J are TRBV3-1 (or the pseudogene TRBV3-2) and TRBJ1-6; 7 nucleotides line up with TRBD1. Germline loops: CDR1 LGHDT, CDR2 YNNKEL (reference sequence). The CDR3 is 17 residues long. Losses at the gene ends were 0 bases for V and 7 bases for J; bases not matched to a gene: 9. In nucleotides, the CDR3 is TGTGCCAGCAGCCAAGATATTAAGCGAGGGGGCAATTCACCCCTCCACTTT. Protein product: CASSQDIKRGGNSPLHF.

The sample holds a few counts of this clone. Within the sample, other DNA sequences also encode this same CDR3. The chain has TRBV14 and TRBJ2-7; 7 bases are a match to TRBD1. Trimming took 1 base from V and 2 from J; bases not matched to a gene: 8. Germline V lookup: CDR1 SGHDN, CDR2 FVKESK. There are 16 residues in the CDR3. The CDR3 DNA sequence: TGTGCCAGCAGCCAAGGTGGAGGCAGGGGGACCTACGAGCAGTACTTC. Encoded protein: CASSQGGGRGTYEQYF.

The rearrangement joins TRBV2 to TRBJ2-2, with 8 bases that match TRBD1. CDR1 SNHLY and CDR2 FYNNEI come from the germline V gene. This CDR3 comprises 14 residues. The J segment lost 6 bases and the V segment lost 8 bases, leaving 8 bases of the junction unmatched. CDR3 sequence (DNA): TGTGCCAGCTCCGCGACAGGGGTCCCCGGGGAGCTGTTTTTT. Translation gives CASSATGVPGELFF.

CDR3 sequence reads: CASQGARTGELFF. CDR3 DNA sequence: TGCGCCTCACAGGGGGCAAGGACCGGGGAGCTGTTTTTT. V usage is TRBV10-2 and J usage is TRBJ2-2; 9 bases agree with TRBD1. After removal of 11 bases from V and 5 bases from J, the junction contained 6 bases not matched to a gene. The CDR3 is 13 amino acids. CDR1 WSHSY and CDR2 SAAADI come from the germline V gene.

CDR3 in amino acids: CASSPIQGGGETQYF. CDR3 sequence (DNA): TGTGCCAGCAGCCCAATACAGGGGGGAGGAGAGACCCAGTACTTC. The genes are TRBV7-2 and TRBJ2-5; 8 nucleotides align to TRBD1. This CDR3 contains 15 residues. The germline CDR1 and CDR2 sequences are SGHTA and FQGNSA. With V trimmed by 5 bases and J by 4 bases, 9 bases remained unmatched.